This T cell receptor beta chain was recovered during a study of blood T cell repertoires in COVID-19. Across the study: The United States, Italy and Spain were the sources of the acute and convalescent COVID-19 samples.

The CDR3 sequence is 15 residues long. Losses at the gene ends were 3 bases for V and 3 bases for J; bases not matched to a gene: 5. Looked up from germline, CDR1 is MNHNS and CDR2 is SASEGT. Original methodology: Counts of nucleated cells, estimated from reference gene primer amplification, were obtained. Profiled with immunoSEQ multiplex PCR; TCRdb holds only in-frame clones, not every one. The V and J calls and clone size are taken from that table; D and trimming were inferred from the DNA. The profile shows 190,000 or so clones, 70% to 90% of them singletons. Two negative PCRs, clearance, or symptom resolution characterized the recovered Cohort 3 donors.

The chain links TRBV6-1 to TRBJ2-7; 10 nucleotides line up with TRBD2. The specimen was PBMCs or T cells enriched from blood (not recorded which). The receptor comes from a man between 40 and 49 years old who had recovered from COVID-19. In nucleotides, the CDR3 is TGTGCCAGCAGTGAGGAGGCTAGCGGGAGCTACGAGCAGTACTTC. This codes for CASSEEASGSYEQYF.